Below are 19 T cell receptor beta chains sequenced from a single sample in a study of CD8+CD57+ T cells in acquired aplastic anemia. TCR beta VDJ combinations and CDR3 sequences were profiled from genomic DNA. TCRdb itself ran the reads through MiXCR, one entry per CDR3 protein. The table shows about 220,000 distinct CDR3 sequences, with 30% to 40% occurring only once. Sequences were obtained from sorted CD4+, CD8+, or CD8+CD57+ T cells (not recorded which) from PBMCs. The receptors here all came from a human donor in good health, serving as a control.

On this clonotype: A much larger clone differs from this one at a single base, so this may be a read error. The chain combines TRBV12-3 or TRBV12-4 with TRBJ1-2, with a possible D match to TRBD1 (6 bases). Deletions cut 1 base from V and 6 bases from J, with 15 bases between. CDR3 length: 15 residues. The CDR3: CASSLGAQGTNGYTF. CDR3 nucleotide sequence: TGTGCCAGCAGTTTAGGCGCCCAGGGGACCAATGGCTACACCTTC.

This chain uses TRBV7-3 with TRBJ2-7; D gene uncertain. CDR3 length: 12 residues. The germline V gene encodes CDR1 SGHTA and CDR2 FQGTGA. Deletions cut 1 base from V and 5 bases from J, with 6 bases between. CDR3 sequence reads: CASSLRAHEQYF. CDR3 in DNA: TGTGCCAGCAGCTTAAGGGCCCACGAGCAGTACTTC.

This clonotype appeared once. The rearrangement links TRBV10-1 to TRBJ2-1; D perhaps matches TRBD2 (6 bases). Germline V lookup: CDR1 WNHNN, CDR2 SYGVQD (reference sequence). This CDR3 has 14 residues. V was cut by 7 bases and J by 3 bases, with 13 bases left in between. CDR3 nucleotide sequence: TGCGCCAGCAAACGGGGGTGTTTCTACAATGAGCAGTTCTTC. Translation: CASKRGCFYNEQFF.

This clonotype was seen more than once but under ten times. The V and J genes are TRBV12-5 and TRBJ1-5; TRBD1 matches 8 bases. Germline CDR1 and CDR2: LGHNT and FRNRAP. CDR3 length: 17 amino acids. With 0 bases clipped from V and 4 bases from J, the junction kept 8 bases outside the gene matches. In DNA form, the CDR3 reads TGTGCTAGTGGTTTGGTACCTCTCAGGGGGCAGAATCAGCCCCAGCATTTT. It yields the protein CASGLVPLRGQNQPQHF. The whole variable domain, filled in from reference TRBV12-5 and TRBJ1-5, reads DARVTQTPRHKVTEMGQEVTMRCQPILGHNTVFWYRQTMMQGLELLAYFRNRAPLDDSGMPKDRFSAEMPDATLATLKIQPSEPRDSAVYFCASGLVPLRGQNQPQHFGDGTRLSIL.

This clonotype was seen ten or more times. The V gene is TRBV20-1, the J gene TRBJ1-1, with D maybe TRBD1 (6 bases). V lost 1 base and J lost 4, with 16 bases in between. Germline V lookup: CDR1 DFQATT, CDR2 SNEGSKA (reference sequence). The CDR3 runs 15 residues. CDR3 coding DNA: TGCAGTGCTAGAGCAGGGGTAGGTGGGTTCACTGAAGCTTTCTTT. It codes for CSARAGVGGFTEAFF.

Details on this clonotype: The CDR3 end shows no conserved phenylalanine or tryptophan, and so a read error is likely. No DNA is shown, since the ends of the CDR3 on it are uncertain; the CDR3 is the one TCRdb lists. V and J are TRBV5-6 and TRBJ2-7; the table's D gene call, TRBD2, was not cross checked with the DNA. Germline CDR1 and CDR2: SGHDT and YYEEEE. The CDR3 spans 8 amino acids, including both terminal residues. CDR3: CASSLAGS.

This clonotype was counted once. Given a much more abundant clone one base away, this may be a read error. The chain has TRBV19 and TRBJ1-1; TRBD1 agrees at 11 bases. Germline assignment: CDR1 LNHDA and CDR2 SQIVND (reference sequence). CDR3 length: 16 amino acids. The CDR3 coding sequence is TGTGCCAGTAGTAGGGACAGGGGGGCCATGAACGCTGAAGCTTTCTTT. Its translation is CASSRDRGAMNAEAFF. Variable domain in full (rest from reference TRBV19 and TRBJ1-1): DGGITQSPKYLFRKEGQNVTLSCEQNLNHDAMYWYRQDPGQGLRLIYYSQIVNDFQKGDIAEGYSVSREKKESFPLTVTSAQKNPTAFYLCASSRDRGAMNAEAFFGQGTRLTVV.

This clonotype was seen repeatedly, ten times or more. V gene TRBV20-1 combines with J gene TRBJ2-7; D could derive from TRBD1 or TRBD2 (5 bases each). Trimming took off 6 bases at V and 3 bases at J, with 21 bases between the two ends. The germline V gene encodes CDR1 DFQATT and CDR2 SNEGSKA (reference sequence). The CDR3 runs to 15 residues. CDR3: CSAREGYTDVYEQYF. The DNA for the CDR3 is TGCAGTGCCCGTGAGGGGTACACCGACGTCTACGAGCAGTACTTC.

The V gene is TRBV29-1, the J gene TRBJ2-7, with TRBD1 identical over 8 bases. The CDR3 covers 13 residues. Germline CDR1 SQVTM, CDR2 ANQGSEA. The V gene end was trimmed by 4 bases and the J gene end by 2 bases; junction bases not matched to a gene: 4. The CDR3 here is CSVAGGMAYEQYF. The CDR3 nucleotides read TGCAGCGTTGCAGGGGGCATGGCCTACGAGCAGTACTTC.

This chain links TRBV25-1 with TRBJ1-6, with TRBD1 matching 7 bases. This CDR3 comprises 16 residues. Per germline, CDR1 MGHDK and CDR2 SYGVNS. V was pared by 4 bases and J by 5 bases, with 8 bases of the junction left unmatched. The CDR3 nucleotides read TGTGCCAGCAGTGTAGGCAAGACAGGGAATAATTCACCCCTCCACTTT. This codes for CASSVGKTGNNSPLHF.

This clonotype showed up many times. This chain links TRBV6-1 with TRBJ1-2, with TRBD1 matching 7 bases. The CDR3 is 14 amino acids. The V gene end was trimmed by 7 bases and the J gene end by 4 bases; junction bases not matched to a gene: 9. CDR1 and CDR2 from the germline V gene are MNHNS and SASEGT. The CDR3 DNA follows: TGTGCCAGCACCTCTGAACAGGGGATCTATGGCTACACCTTC. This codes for CASTSEQGIYGYTF.

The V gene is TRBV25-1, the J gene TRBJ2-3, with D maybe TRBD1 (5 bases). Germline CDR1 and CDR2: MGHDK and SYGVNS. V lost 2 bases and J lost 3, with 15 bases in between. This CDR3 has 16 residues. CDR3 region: CASSETEQGRTDTQYF. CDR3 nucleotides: TGTGCCAGCAGTGAAACGGAGCAGGGCAGGACAGATACGCAGTATTTT.

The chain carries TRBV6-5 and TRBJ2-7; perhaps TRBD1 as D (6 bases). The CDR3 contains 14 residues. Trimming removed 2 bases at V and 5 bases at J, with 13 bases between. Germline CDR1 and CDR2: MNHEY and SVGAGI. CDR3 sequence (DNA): TGTGCCAGCAGTTACGGGGGCAAATTCAACGAGCAGTACTTC. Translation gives CASSYGGKFNEQYF.

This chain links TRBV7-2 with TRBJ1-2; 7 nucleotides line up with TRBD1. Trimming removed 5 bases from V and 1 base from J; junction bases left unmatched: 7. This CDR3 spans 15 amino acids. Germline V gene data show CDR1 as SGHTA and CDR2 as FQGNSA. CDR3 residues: CASSQSGGSNYGYTF. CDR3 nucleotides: TGTGCCAGCAGCCAATCAGGGGGGAGTAACTATGGCTACACCTTC.

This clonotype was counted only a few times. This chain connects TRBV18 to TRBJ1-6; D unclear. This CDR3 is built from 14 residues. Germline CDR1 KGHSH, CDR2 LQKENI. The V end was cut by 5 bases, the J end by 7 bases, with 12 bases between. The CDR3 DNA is TGTGCCAGCTCAGAGTCGTCATTGAATTCACCCCTCCACTTT. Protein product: CASSESSLNSPLHF.

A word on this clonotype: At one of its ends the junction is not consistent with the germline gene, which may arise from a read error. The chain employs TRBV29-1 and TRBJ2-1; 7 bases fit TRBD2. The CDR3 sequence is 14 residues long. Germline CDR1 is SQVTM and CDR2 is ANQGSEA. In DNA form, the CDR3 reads TGCAGCGTGCCGCGGACTAGTGGATACAATGAGCAGTTCTTT. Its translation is CSVPRTSGYNEQFF.

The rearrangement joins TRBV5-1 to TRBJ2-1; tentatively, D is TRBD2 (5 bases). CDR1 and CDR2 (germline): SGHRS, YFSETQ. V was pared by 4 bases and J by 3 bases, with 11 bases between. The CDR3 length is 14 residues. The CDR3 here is CASSPGEHYNEQFF. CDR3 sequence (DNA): TGCGCCAGCAGCCCCGGGGAACACTACAATGAGCAGTTCTTC.

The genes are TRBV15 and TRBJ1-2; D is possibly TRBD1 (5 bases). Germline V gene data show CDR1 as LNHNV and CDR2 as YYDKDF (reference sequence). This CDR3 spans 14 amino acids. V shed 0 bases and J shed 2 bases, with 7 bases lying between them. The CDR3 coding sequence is TGTGCCACCAGCAGAGACAGGGCCAACTATGGCTACACCTTC. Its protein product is CATSRDRANYGYTF.

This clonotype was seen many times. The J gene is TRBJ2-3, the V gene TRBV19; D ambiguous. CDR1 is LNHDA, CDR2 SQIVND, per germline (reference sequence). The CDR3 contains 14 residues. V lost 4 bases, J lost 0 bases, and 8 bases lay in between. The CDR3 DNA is TGTGCCAGTAGTACCGGGTCTAGCACAGATACGCAGTATTTT. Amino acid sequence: CASSTGSSTDTQYF.